This T cell receptor beta chain was observed in a study of blood T cell dynamics during melanoma immunotherapy. Study results and limitations: Clones driving repertoire changes may be melanoma-specific or general immune activation.

The time point here: pre-treatment baseline. V shed 5 bases, J shed 1 base, and the junction held 1 base outside the gene matches. This CDR3 is 14 amino acids long. Germline CDR1 reads SNHLY; CDR2 reads FYNNEI. Data came from immunoSEQ multiplex PCR; TCRdb stores just in-frame clones and leaves some out. Here the sample spans thousands of clones, around 86% being singletons. To note about this clone: As yet, its antigen is unknown.

This receptor was obtained from a human donor with melanoma. V and J are TRBV2 and TRBJ2-1; 8 nucleotides line up with TRBD2. The input for sequencing was blood, taken from a patient treated with checkpoint blockade. CDR3 coding DNA: TGTGCCAGCAGTAGCGGGAGTTCCTACAATGAGCAGTTCTTC. Protein product: CASSSGSSYNEQFF.